This T cell receptor (beta chain) emerged from a study of breast tumors, draining lymph nodes, adjacent tissues. Study-level results: The data were judged consistent with most tumor T cells coming from lymph node and expanding in tumor.

In its sample, this clonotype was seen many times. Its antigen is unidentified. TCRdb reprocessed the multiplex PCR reads with MiXCR, giving one entry per CDR3 protein. The sample lists about 63,000 distinct CDR3 sequences, roughly 50% occurring once. Material: breast tumor tissue. This clonotype was obtained from a female donor with breast cancer. Some clones in this sample may be carry-over from other donors' samples.

CDR3 DNA: TGTGCCTGGAGTACGGGGTTCGATCAGCCCCAGCATTTT. Its protein is CAWSTGFDQPQHF. The V and J genes are TRBV30 and TRBJ1-5; D is undetermined. Trimming took off 2 bases at V and 5 bases at J, with 10 bases between the two ends. This CDR3 comprises 13 residues. Germline CDR1 reads GTSNPN; CDR2 reads SVGIG (reference sequence). Full variable domain (rest looked up from reference TRBV30 and TRBJ1-5): SQTIHQWPATLVQPVGSPLSLECTVEGTSNPNLYWYRQAAGRGLQLLFYSVGIGQISSEVPQNLSASRPQDRQFILSSKKLLLSDSGFYLCAWSTGFDQPQHFGDGTRLSIL.